These T cell receptor beta chains were read from a single sample in a study of Ad26.COV2.S vaccination and SARS-CoV-2 variants. The protocol was immunoSEQ multiplex PCR, while the TCRdb copy is restricted to in-frame clones and leaves out a portion. The table shows approximately 240,000 clones, with around 87% occurring only once. Sequenced here: peripheral blood, sampled in a trial of Ad26.COV2.S vaccine versus placebo. These receptor sequences come from a person aged 18 to 65 who received the Ad26.COV2.S COVID-19 vaccine or a placebo. Each CDR3 is given with its conserved first and last residue. Fields, in order: clone size, V gene, J gene, D gene, CDR3 DNA, CDR3 protein. The D gene is left open where the match is weak. Not all rows give a size; the values are once, few, many and, for expanded clones, a class.

clone size: -
V gene: TRBV9
J gene: TRBJ1-6
D gene: -
CDR3 DNA: TGTGCCAGCAGCGTCGGGGGAAGTAATTCACCCCTCCACTTT
CDR3 protein: CASSVGGSNSPLHF

clone size: -
V gene: TRBV28
J gene: TRBJ1-2
D gene: -
CDR3 DNA: TGTGCCAGCAGTTTAAGGCCGACTAACTATGGCTACACCTTC
CDR3 protein: CASSLRPTNYGYTF

clone size: -
V gene: TRBV28
J gene: TRBJ1-3
D gene: -
CDR3 DNA: TGTGCCAGCAGTTTAATGGAGGTTTCTGGAAACACCATATATTTT
CDR3 protein: CASSLMEVSGNTIYF

clone size: -
V gene: TRBV9
J gene: TRBJ1-2
D gene: TRBD1
CDR3 DNA: TGTGCCAGCAGCGTAGCCACAGGGGTAATGGGTTATGGCTACACCTTC
CDR3 protein: CASSVATGVMGYGYTF

clone size: -
V gene: TRBV11-2
J gene: TRBJ1-5
D gene: -
CDR3 DNA: TGTGCCAGCAGCAAGACAGATCAGCCCCAGCATTTT
CDR3 protein: CASSKTDQPQHF

clone size: -
V gene: TRBV19
J gene: TRBJ1-2
D gene: -
CDR3 DNA: TGTGCCAGTAGTACCCGGACCGAATCATTGGGCTACACCTTC
CDR3 protein: CASSTRTESLGYTF

clone size: few
V gene: TRBV27
J gene: TRBJ1-1
D gene: TRBD1
CDR3 DNA: TGTGCCAGCAGGCTCACCACGGGACAGCCCGAAGCTTTCTTT
CDR3 protein: CASRLTTGQPEAFF

clone size: -
V gene: TRBV6-6
J gene: TRBJ2-7
D gene: TRBD1
CDR3 DNA: TGTGCCAGCAGTTACTCAGGACAGGGTTGGGACGAGCAGTACTTC
CDR3 protein: CASSYSGQGWDEQYF

clone size: -
V gene: TRBV27
J gene: TRBJ1-1
D gene: -
CDR3 DNA: TGTGCCAGCAGTTTGAAGGGGATAAACACTGAAGCTTTCTTT
CDR3 protein: CASSLKGINTEAFF

clone size: -
V gene: TRBV4-3
J gene: TRBJ2-3
D gene: TRBD1
CDR3 DNA: TGCGCCAGCAGCCAAGCGGACAGGGAGGGCACAGATACGCAGTATTTT
CDR3 protein: CASSQADREGTDTQYF

clone size: -
V gene: TRBV19
J gene: TRBJ1-5
D gene: TRBD1
CDR3 DNA: TGTGCCAGTACCGCCGGGACAGGGGCCCCCAATCAGCCCCAGCATTTT
CDR3 protein: CASTAGTGAPNQPQHF

clone size: few
V gene: TRBV6-4
J gene: TRBJ1-2
D gene: TRBD1
CDR3 DNA: TGTGCCAGCAGGGAGAGTGCAGGGGGCGCCGGAAACTATGGCTACACCTTC
CDR3 protein: CASRESAGGAGNYGYTF

clone size: -
V gene: TRBV6-4
J gene: TRBJ2-7
D gene: TRBD1
CDR3 DNA: TGTGCCAGCGAAGGACAGGGGAGAAAAGAAGGGTCCTACGAGCAGTACTTC
CDR3 protein: CASEGQGRKEGSYEQYF

clone size: -
V gene: TRBV5-6
J gene: TRBJ2-7
D gene: -
CDR3 DNA: TGTGCCAGCACCATGCATATCTCCTACGAGCAGTACTTC
CDR3 protein: CASTMHISYEQYF

clone size: few
V gene: TRBV7-2
J gene: TRBJ1-5
D gene: -
CDR3 DNA: TGTGCCAGCAGCTTACTCGGGGCGGGCAATCAGCCCCAGCATTTT
CDR3 protein: CASSLLGAGNQPQHF

clone size: -
V gene: TRBV29-1
J gene: TRBJ1-6
D gene: TRBD1
CDR3 DNA: TGCAGCGTGCTGGACAGGGAAGGTTCACCCCTCCACTTT
CDR3 protein: CSVLDREGSPLHF

clone size: once
V gene: TRBV4-3
J gene: TRBJ1-5
D gene: -
CDR3 DNA: TGCGCCAGCAGCCAAGAGAGGAGCAATCAGCCCCAGCATTTT
CDR3 protein: CASSQERSNQPQHF

clone size: -
V gene: TRBV6-6
J gene: TRBJ2-3
D gene: -
CDR3 DNA: TGTGCCAGCAGCCCCACCGGGGTAGCGGAGGGGTTT
CDR3 protein: CASSPTGVAEGF

clone size: -
V gene: TRBV28
J gene: TRBJ1-1
D gene: TRBD1
CDR3 DNA: TGTGCCAGCAGTTTAGTAGTCAGGGGGGTCACTGAAGCTTTCTTT
CDR3 protein: CASSLVVRGVTEAFF

clone size: once
V gene: TRBV5-5
J gene: TRBJ2-3
D gene: -
CDR3 DNA: TGTGCCAGCAGCTTGCCCTCCCCGCAGATTCGCACAGATACGCAGTATTTT
CDR3 protein: CASSLPSPQIRTDTQYF